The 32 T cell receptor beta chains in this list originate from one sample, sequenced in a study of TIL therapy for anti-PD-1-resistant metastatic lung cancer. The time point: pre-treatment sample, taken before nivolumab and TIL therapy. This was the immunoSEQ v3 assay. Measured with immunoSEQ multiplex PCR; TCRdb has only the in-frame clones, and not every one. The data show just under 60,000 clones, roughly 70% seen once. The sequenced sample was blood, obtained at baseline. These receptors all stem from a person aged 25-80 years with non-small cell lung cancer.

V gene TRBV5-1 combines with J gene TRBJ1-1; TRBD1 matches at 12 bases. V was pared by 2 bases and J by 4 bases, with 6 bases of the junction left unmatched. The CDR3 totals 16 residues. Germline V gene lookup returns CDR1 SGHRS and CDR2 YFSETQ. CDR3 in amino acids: CASSLMGQGAVTEAFF. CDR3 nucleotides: TGCGCCAGCAGCTTAATGGGACAGGGGGCTGTCACTGAAGCTTTCTTT. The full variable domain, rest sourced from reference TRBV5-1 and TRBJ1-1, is KAGVTQTPRYLIKTRGQQVTLSCSPISGHRSVSWYQQTPGQGLQFLFEYFSETQRNKGNFPGRFSGRQFSNSRSEMNVSTLELGDSALYLCASSLMGQGAVTEAFFGQGTRLTVV.

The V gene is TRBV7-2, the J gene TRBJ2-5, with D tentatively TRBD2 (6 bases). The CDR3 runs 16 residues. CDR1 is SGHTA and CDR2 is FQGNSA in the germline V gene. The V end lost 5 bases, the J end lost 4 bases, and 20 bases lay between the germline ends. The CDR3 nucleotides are TGTGCCAGCAGCCCCGCCACCGGAGGGCGTCGAGAGACCCAGTACTTC. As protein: CASSPATGGRRETQYF.

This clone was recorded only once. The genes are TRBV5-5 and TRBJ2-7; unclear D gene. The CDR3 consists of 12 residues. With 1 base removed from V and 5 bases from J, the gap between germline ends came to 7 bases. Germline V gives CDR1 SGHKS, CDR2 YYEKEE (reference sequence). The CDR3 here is CASSLLPDEQYF. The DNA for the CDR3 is TGTGCCAGCAGCTTGTTGCCTGACGAGCAGTACTTC.

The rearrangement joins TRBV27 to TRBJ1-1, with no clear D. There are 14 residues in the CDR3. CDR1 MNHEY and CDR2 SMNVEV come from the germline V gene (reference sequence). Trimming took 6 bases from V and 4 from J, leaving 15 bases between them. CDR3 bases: TGTGCCAGCAGCAAAACGGACTTAGTCACTGAAGCTTTCTTT. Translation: CASSKTDLVTEAFF.

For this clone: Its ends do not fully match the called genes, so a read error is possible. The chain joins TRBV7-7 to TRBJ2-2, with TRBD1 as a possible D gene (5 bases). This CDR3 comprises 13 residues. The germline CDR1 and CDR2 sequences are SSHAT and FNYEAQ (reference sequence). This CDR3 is CASSTGNTGELFF. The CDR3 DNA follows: TGTGCTAGCAGCACAGGGAACACCGGGGAGCTGTTTTTT. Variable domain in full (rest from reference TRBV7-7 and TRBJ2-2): GAGVSQSPRYKVTKRGQDVTLRCDPISSHATLYWYQQALGQGPEFLTYFNYEAQPDKSGLPSDRFSAERPEGSISTLTIQRTEQRDSAMYRCASSTGNTGELFFGEGSRLTVL.

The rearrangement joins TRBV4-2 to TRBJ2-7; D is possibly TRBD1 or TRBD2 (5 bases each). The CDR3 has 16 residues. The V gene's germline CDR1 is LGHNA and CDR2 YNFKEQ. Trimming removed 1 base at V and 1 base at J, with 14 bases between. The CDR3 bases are TGTGCCAGCAGCCAAGCGACCGGCGAGGGGTCCTACGAGCAGTACTTC. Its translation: CASSQATGEGSYEQYF.

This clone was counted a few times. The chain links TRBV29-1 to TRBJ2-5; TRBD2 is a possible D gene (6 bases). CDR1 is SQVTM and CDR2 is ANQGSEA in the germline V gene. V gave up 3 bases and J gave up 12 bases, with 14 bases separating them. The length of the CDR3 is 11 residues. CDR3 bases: TGCAGCGTTGACGGGGGACTTAGAGAGTACTTC. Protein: CSVDGGLREYF.

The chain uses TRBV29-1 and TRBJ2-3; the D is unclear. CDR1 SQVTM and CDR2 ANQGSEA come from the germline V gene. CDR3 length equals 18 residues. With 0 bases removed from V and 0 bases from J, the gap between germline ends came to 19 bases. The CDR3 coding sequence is TGCAGCGTTGAAGATCGAGGTTTCGGCCCCTCTAGCACAGATACGCAGTATTTT. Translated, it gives CSVEDRGFGPSSTDTQYF.

Here the CDR3 reads CASSIVAGGWDTQYF. In DNA form, the CDR3 reads TGTGCCAGTAGTATAGTAGCGGGGGGATGGGATACGCAGTATTTT. The chain joins TRBV19 to TRBJ2-3, with TRBD2 identical over 10 bases. V shed 1 base, J shed 6 bases, and the junction held 4 bases outside the gene matches. The CDR3 loop spans 15 amino acids. From germline, CDR1 is LNHDA and CDR2 SQIVND (reference sequence).

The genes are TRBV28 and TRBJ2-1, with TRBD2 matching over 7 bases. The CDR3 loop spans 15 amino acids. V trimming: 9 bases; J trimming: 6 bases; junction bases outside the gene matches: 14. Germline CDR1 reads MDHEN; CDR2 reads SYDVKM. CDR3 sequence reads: CASIEDGREFNEQFF. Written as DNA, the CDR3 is TGTGCCAGTATCGAGGATGGGCGGGAGTTCAATGAGCAGTTCTTC.

CDR3 sequence: CASSLGPGRLSGANVLTF. CDR3 DNA: TGTGCCAGCAGCTTAGGTCCGGGACGGCTCTCTGGGGCCAACGTCCTGACTTTC. The rearrangement joins TRBV11-2 to TRBJ2-6, with D tentatively TRBD1 or TRBD2 (5 bases each). This CDR3 contains 18 residues. The V and J ends lost 1 base and 0 bases respectively, with 13 bases between them. Germline CDR1 reads SGHAT; CDR2 reads FQNNGV. The variable domain in full, completed from reference TRBV11-2 and TRBJ2-6, reads EAGVAQSPRYKIIEKRQSVAFWCNPISGHATLYWYQQILGQGPKLLIQFQNNGVVDDSQLPKDRFSAERLKGVDSTLKIQPAKLEDSAVYLCASSLGPGRLSGANVLTFGAGSRLTVL.

CDR3 in amino acids: CASSLDRNTEAFF. CDR3 sequence (DNA): TGTGCCAGCAGTCTCGACAGGAACACTGAAGCTTTCTTT. The chain carries TRBV7-2 and TRBJ1-1; D may be TRBD1 (5 bases). Trimming cost V 6 bases and J 1 base, with 9 bases left between them. This CDR3 contains 13 residues. CDR1 and CDR2 from the germline V gene are SGHTA and FQGNSA.

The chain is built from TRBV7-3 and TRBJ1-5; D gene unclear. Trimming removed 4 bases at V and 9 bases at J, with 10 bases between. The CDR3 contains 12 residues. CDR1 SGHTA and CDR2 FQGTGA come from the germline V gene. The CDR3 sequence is CASSSSNGPQHF. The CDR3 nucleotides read TGTGCCAGCAGCTCCTCCAATGGGCCCCAGCATTTT.

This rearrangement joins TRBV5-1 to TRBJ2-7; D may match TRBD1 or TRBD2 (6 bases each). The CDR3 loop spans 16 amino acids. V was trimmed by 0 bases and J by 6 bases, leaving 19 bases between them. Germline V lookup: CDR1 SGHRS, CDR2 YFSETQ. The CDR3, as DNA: TGCGCCAGCAGCTTGGAGTTGGGGGGCCCACCGGGCGAGCAGTACTTC. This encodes CASSLELGGPPGEQYF. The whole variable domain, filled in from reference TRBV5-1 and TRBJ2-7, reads KAGVTQTPRYLIKTRGQQVTLSCSPISGHRSVSWYQQTPGQGLQFLFEYFSETQRNKGNFPGRFSGRQFSNSRSEMNVSTLELGDSALYLCASSLELGGPPGEQYFGPGTRLTVT.

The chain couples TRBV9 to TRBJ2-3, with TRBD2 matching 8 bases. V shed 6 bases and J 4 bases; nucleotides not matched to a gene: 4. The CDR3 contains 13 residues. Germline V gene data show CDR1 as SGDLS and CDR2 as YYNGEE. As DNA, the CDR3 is TGTGCCAGCACCGCCGGGGGGGCAGATACGCAGTATTTT. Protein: CASTAGGADTQYF.

CDR3 nucleotide sequence: TGCGCCAGCAGCTCAGAATTGAGCTCCTACAATGAGCAGTTCTTC. Protein product: CASSSELSSYNEQFF. V and J are TRBV5-1 and TRBJ2-1; D is undetermined. Germline V gives CDR1 SGHRS, CDR2 YFSETQ. The CDR3 is made up of 15 amino acids. Trimming left V 3 bases short and J 0 bases short, with 10 bases between. Together with reference TRBV5-1 and TRBJ2-1, the CDR3 gives the full variable domain: KAGVTQTPRYLIKTRGQQVTLSCSPISGHRSVSWYQQTPGQGLQFLFEYFSETQRNKGNFPGRFSGRQFSNSRSEMNVSTLELGDSALYLCASSSELSSYNEQFFGPGTRLTVL.

CDR3 sequence reads: CASSEHKNTEAFF. CDR3 in DNA: TGTGCCAGCAGTGAACACAAGAACACTGAAGCTTTCTTT. V usage is TRBV6-1 and J usage is TRBJ1-1, with D hard to call. Germline CDR1 and CDR2: MNHNS and SASEGT. This CDR3 is built from 13 residues. The V and J ends lost 2 bases and 1 base respectively, with 5 bases between them.

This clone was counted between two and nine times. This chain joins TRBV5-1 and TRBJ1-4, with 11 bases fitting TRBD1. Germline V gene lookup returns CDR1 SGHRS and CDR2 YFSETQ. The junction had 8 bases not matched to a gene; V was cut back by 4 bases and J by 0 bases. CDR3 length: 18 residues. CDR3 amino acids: CASSPGQGGTSTNEKLFF. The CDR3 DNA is TGCGCCAGCAGCCCGGGACAGGGGGGTACGTCAACTAATGAAAAACTGTTTTTT.

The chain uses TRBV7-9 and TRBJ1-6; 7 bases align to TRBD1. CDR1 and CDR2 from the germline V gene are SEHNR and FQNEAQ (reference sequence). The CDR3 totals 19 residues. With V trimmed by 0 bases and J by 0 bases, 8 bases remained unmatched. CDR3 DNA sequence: TGTGCCAGCAGCTTAGCAAAATGGGGACAGAGCTCCTATAATTCACCCCTCCACTTT. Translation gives CASSLAKWGQSSYNSPLHF.

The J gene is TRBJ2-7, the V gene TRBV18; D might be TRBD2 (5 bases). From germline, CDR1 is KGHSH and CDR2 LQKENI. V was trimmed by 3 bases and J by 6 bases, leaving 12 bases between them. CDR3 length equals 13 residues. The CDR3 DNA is TGTGCCAGCTCACCCTCCGGAGGCGCCGAGCAGTACTTC. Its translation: CASSPSGGAEQYF.

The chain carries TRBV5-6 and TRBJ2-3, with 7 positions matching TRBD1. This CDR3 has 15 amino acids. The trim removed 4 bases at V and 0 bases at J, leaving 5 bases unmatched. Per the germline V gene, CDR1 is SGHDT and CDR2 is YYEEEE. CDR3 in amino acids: CASSPTGDSTDTQYF. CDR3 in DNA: TGTGCCAGCAGCCCAACAGGGGATAGCACAGATACGCAGTATTTT.

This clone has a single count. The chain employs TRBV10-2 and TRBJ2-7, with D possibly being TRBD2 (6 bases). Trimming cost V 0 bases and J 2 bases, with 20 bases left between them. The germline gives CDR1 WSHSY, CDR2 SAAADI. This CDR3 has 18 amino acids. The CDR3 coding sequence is TGCGCCAGCAGTGAGTCGGATTTTGGACTACTCGGGGCCTACGAGCAGTACTTC. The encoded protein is CASSESDFGLLGAYEQYF.

In DNA, the CDR3 is TGTGCCAGCTCGCAAGGATCCTACAATGAGCAGTTCTTC. The encoded protein is CASSQGSYNEQFF. This sequence joins TRBV7-3 and TRBJ2-1; D gene uncertain. The V end was cut by 8 bases, the J end by 1 base, with 9 bases between. The length of the CDR3 is 13 residues. CDR1 and CDR2 from the germline V gene are SGHTA and FQGTGA.

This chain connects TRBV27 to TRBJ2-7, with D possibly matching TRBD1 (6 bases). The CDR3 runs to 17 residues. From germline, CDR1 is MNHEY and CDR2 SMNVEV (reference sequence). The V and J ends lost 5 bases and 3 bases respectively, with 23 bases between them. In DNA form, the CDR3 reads TGTGCCAGCAGTCCCCAGCCCAGGGGACGGAAAAACTACGAGCAGTACTTC. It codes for CASSPQPRGRKNYEQYF.

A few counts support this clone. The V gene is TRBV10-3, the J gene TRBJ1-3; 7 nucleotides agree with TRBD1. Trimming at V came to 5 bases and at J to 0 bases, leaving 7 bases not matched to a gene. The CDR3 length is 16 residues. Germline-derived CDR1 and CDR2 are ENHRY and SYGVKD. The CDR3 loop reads CAISTGTAISGNTIYF. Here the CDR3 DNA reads TGTGCCATCAGTACTGGGACAGCCATCTCTGGAAACACCATATATTTT.

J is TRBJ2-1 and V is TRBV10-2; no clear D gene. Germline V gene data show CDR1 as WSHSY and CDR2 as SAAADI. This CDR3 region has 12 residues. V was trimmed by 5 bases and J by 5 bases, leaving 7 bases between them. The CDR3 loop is CASSSFNNEQFF. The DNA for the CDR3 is TGCGCCAGCAGTTCCTTCAACAATGAGCAGTTCTTC.

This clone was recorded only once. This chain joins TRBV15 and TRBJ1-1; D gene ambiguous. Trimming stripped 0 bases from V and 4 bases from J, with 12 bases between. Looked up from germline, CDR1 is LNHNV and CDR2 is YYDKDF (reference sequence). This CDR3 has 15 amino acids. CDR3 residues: CATSRDYEHGTEAFF. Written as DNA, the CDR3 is TGTGCCACCAGCAGAGATTACGAACACGGCACTGAAGCTTTCTTT.

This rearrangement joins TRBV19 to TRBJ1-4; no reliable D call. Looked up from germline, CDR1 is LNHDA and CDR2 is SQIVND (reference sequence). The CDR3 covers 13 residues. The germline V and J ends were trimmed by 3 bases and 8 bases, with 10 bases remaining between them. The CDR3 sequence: CASSIGLKEKLFF. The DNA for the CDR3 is TGTGCCAGTAGTATTGGCCTCAAAGAAAAACTGTTTTTT.

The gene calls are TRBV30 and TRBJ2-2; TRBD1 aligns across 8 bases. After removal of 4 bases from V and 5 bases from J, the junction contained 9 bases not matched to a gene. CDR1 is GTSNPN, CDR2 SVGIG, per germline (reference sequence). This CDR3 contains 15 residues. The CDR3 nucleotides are TGTGCCTGGAAACCAGGGGGCGGATTTACCGGGGAGCTGTTTTTT. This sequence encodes CAWKPGGGFTGELFF.

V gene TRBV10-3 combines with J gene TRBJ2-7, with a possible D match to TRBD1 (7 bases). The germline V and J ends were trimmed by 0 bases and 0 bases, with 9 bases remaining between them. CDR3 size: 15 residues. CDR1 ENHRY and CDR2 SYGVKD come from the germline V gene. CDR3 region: CAISESEGASYEQYF. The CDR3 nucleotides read TGTGCCATCAGTGAGTCGGAGGGGGCCTCCTACGAGCAGTACTTC.

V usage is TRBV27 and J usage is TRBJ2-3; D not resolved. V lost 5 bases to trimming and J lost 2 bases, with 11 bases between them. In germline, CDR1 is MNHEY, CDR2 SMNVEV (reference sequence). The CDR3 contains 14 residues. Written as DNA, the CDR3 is TGTGCCAGCAGTCCCTCGGTACACACAGATACGCAGTATTTT. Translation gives CASSPSVHTDTQYF.

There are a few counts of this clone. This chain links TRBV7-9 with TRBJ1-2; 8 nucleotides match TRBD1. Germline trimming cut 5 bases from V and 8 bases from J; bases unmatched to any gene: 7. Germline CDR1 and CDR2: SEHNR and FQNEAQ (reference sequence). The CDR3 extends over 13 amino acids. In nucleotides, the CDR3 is TGTGCCAGCAGCCTCAGGGGGCGCGAGGGCTACACCTTC. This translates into CASSLRGREGYTF.